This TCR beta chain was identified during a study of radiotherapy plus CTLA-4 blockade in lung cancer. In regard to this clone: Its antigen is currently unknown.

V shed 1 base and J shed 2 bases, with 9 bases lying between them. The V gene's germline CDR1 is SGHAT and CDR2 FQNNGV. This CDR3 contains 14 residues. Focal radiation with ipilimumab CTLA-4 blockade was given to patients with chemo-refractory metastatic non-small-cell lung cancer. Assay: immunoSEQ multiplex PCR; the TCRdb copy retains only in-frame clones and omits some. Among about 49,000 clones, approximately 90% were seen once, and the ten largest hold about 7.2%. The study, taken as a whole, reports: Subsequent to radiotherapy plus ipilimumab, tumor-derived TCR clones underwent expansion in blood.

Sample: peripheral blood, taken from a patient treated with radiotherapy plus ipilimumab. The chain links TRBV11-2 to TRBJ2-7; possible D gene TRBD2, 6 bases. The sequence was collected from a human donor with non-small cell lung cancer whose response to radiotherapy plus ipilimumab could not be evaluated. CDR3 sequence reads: CASSLGLGPYEQYF. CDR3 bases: TGTGCCAGCAGCTTAGGACTAGGCCCCTACGAGCAGTACTTC.